Listed here are 24 T cell receptor beta chains from one sample, sequenced in a study of regulatory T cells in long-lasting Graves disease. This sample's time point: newly diagnosed GD, antithyroid drugs for less than 3 months. Extracted RNA from PBMCs served as the source of the TCR library. CDR3-region Arm-PCR and iRepertoire HTBI primers produced the TCR beta libraries. TCRdb re-derived calls from the multiplex PCR reads in MiXCR, one entry per CDR3 protein. This table has about 560,000 distinct CDR3 sequences, roughly a sixth appearing once. The sample was also reused in another study, on T cells in Graves' hyperthyroidism and ophthalmopathy.

Source: peripheral blood mononuclear cells (PBMCs), taken at new diagnosis, from a patient treated with antithyroid drugs. Receptors were obtained from a man aged 18 to 30 with Graves disease.

This clonotype has just a few counts. The chain joins TRBV10-3 to TRBJ2-7, with TRBD1 identical over 8 bases. Germline V gene lookup returns CDR1 ENHRY and CDR2 SYGVKD. Trimming at V came to 4 bases and at J to 4 bases, leaving 6 bases not matched to a gene. The CDR3 runs to 14 residues. The CDR3 bases are TGTGCCATCAGTGTTGGGACAGGAATGTACGAGCAGTACTTC. Its translation: CAISVGTGMYEQYF.

The table lists this clonotype with many counts. The gene calls are TRBV11-2 and TRBJ1-1; TRBD1 matches at 7 bases. The length of the CDR3 is 15 residues. V trimming: 5 bases; J trimming: 7 bases; junction bases outside the gene matches: 13. Per the germline V gene, CDR1 is SGHAT and CDR2 is FQNNGV. The CDR3 region has the DNA TGTGCCAGCAGCGACCATTCCGACAGGGACCTTGAAGCTTTCTTT. Encoded protein: CASSDHSDRDLEAFF.

The gene calls are TRBV5-1 and TRBJ2-5; D may match TRBD1 or TRBD2 (5 bases each). The CDR3 spans 14 residues. Trimming shortened V by 4 bases and J by 5 bases, and 15 bases separated the two germline ends. Germline-derived CDR1 and CDR2 are SGHRS and YFSETQ. The CDR3 loop is CASSPAGTPETQYF. As DNA, the CDR3 is TGCGCCAGCAGCCCGGCCGGGACCCCGGAGACCCAGTACTTC.

This clonotype was detected ten times or more. This chain joins TRBV7-2 and TRBJ2-7, with a tentative D call TRBD1 (6 bases). Germline assignment: CDR1 SGHTA and CDR2 FQGNSA. The CDR3 covers 14 residues. V lost 3 bases to trimming and J lost 0 bases, with 9 bases between them. The CDR3 protein is CASSFTGSSYEQYF. DNA of the CDR3: TGTGCCAGCAGCTTTACAGGGAGCTCCTACGAGCAGTACTTC.

This clonotype was seen ten or more times. The chain has TRBV11-2 and TRBJ2-1; the match to TRBD2 covers 12 bases. Trimming took 5 bases from V and 12 from J; bases not matched to a gene: 2. Germline V gene sequence: CDR1 SGHAT, CDR2 FQNNGV. The CDR3 spans 12 residues. The CDR3 is CASSPGLAGQFF. The CDR3 nucleotides are TGTGCCAGCAGCCCGGGACTAGCGGGGCAGTTCTTC.

This clonotype was observed a few times. V gene TRBV6-5 combines with J gene TRBJ2-4; perhaps TRBD2 as D (6 bases). V lost 2 bases and J 7 bases, leaving 21 bases between the germline ends. CDR3 length equals 17 residues. Germline assignment: CDR1 MNHEY and CDR2 SVGAGI. The CDR3 loop reads CASSYGQPGLANNIQYF. CDR3 DNA: TGTGCCAGCAGTTACGGGCAACCGGGACTTGCTAATAACATTCAGTACTTC.

This clonotype has at least ten counts. The rearrangement uses TRBV6-5 and TRBJ1-5; 10 positions agree with TRBD1. The trim removed 4 bases at V and 0 bases at J, leaving 15 bases unmatched. Germline CDR1 reads MNHEY; CDR2 reads SVGAGI. The CDR3 runs 20 residues. CDR3 bases: TGTGCCAGCAGTTCCCTGGGACAGGGGAGTCTCACTTATAGCAATCAGCCCCAGCATTTT. Residues: CASSSLGQGSLTYSNQPQHF.

There are a few counts of this clonotype. As the CDR3 is not closed by the conserved phenylalanine or tryptophan, this likely results from a read error. This chain joins TRBV7-3 and TRBJ2-2; 9 bases are shared with TRBD2. Germline V CDR1 and CDR2: SGHTA, FQGTGA. CDR3 length equals 17 residues. Trimming at V came to 2 bases and at J to 3 bases, leaving 7 bases not matched to a gene. Here the CDR3 reads CASSLVGSGSHTGELFL. CDR3 in DNA: TGTGCCAGCAGCTTAGTAGGTAGCGGGAGCCACACCGGGGAGCTGTTTCTT.

This clonotype came up many times. The chain joins TRBV12-3 or TRBV12-4 to TRBJ2-5; possibly TRBD1 for D (5 bases). Between the trimmed V and J ends, which lost 5 bases and 4 bases, there was a span of 20 bases. There are 16 residues in the CDR3. The CDR3 nucleotides are TGTGCCAGCAGTCACACAGGAGACCCCACCCCAGAGACCCAGTACTTC. This gives the protein CASSHTGDPTPETQYF.

A few counts support this clonotype. V usage is TRBV20-1 and J usage is TRBJ1-4; TRBD1 matches at 9 bases. Looked up from germline, CDR1 is DFQATT and CDR2 is SNEGSKA (reference sequence). The CDR3 is 14 residues long. V lost 3 bases to trimming and J lost 8 bases; unmatched junction nucleotides: 7. This chain's CDR3 is CSASNRGQGEKLFF. The CDR3 nucleotides read TGCAGTGCTAGCAACAGGGGGCAGGGAGAAAAACTGTTTTTT.

This clonotype appeared a few times. This rearrangement joins TRBV6-2 or TRBV6-3 to TRBJ2-1; 9 bases are shared with TRBD2. V lost 7 bases to trimming and J lost 7 bases; unmatched junction nucleotides: 11. Looked up from germline, CDR1 is MNHEY and CDR2 is SVGEGT. The CDR3 has 15 amino acids. The DNA for the CDR3 is TGTGCCAGCACCCCATTTATTAGCGGGAGAAATGAGCAGTTCTTC. Translated: CASTPFISGRNEQFF.

This clonotype turned up a few times. Here the CDR3 DNA reads TGTGCCAGCAGCTTAGCGCTAGCGGTCTACGAGCAGTACTTC. It encodes CASSLALAVYEQYF. The chain employs TRBV13 and TRBJ2-7; TRBD2 matches at 7 bases. V trimming: 1 base; J trimming: 3 bases; junction bases outside the gene matches: 3. Germline CDR1 is PRHDT and CDR2 is FYEKMQ (reference sequence). CDR3 length equals 14 residues.

The chain recombines TRBV5-1 with TRBJ2-1; 9 positions match TRBD1. The last part of the DNA fits TRBJ2-5 better; the J call may be wrong. Germline lookup yields CDR1 SGHRS and CDR2 YFSETQ. The CDR3 runs 15 residues. CDR3 nucleotides: TGCGCCAGCAGCTCCGGGACAGGGCGGGTGGCGACCCAGTACTTC. It codes for CASSSGTGRVATQYF.

The chain has TRBV10-3 and TRBJ1-5; possible D gene TRBD1, 6 bases. Germline V gives CDR1 ENHRY, CDR2 SYGVKD. The CDR3 contains 14 residues. Trimming shortened V by 3 bases and J by 6 bases, and 12 bases separated the two germline ends. The CDR3 loop is CAISETTGPQPQHF. Written as DNA, the CDR3 is TGTGCCATCAGTGAAACGACAGGCCCTCAGCCCCAGCATTTT.

The rearrangement joins TRBV20-1 to TRBJ2-1; 10 nucleotides agree with TRBD1. Germline lookup yields CDR1 DFQATT and CDR2 SNEGSKA (reference sequence). V shed 3 bases and J 8 bases; nucleotides not matched to a gene: 10. CDR3 size: 15 residues. CDR3 loop: CSASTGTGVRDEQFF. The CDR3 DNA reads TGCAGTGCTAGTACCGGGACAGGGGTTCGGGATGAGCAGTTCTTC.

V is TRBV12-3 or TRBV12-4 and J is TRBJ2-3, with D unclear. V lost 8 bases, J lost 0 bases, and 15 bases lay in between. The CDR3 contains 15 residues. CDR3 residues: CASAIGRPSTDTQYF. In DNA, the CDR3 is TGTGCCAGCGCTATAGGCAGGCCGAGCACAGATACGCAGTATTTT.

The sample holds many counts of this clonotype. This chain connects TRBV3-1 to TRBJ2-7; no clear D. The length of the CDR3 is 15 residues. CDR1 is LGHDT, CDR2 YNNKEL, per germline (reference sequence). Trimming left V 6 bases short and J 1 base short, with 16 bases between. CDR3 sequence: CASRPSPQESYEQYF. DNA for the CDR3: TGTGCCAGCAGACCCTCCCCCCAGGAGTCCTACGAGCAGTACTTC.

This clonotype came up many times. V is TRBV27 and J is TRBJ1-2; weak D call: TRBD1 (5 bases). The CDR3 contains 17 residues. The germline CDR1 and CDR2 sequences are MNHEY and SMNVEV (reference sequence). V dropped 5 bases and J dropped 3 bases, with 22 bases sitting between them. The CDR3 DNA reads as TGTGCCAGCAGTCCAGAACTGATTAAAGACAGTCACTATGGCTACACCTTC. It translates to CASSPELIKDSHYGYTF.

This clonotype was seen more than once but under ten times. V usage is TRBV5-4 and J usage is TRBJ1-1, with a tentative D call TRBD1 (5 bases). CDR3 size: 12 residues. The germline V gene has CDR1 SGHNT and CDR2 YYREEE (reference sequence). The V gene lost 1 base and the J gene lost 8 bases, with 9 bases spanning the gap. This chain's CDR3 is CASSLPGKEAFF. As DNA, the CDR3 is TGTGCCAGCAGCTTGCCAGGGAAGGAAGCTTTCTTT.

This clonotype was counted ten times or more. The V call is TRBV28, the J call TRBJ2-7, with 9 bases aligning to TRBD1. Trimming cost V 5 bases and J 5 bases; bases outside gene matches: 13. CDR3 length: 16 amino acids. Germline CDR1 and CDR2: MDHEN and SYDVKM. The CDR3: CASSGPGTGQKNEQYF. The CDR3 DNA sequence: TGTGCCAGCAGTGGACCTGGGACAGGGCAAAAAAACGAGCAGTACTTC.

In this sample, this clonotype turned up a few times. CDR3 nucleotides: TGTGCCAGCAACCCTAGGCCCAAAACAAATATGAATGAGCAGTTCTTC. Protein sequence: CASNPRPKTNMNEQFF. This chain uses TRBV7-2 with TRBJ2-1, with D unresolved. The V end lost 7 bases, the J end lost 7 bases, and 23 bases lay between the germline ends. The CDR3 runs 16 residues. The germline gives CDR1 SGHTA, CDR2 FQGNSA.

This clonotype came up a few times. This may be a read error: a much more frequent sequence differs by one nucleotide. V usage is TRBV28 and J usage is TRBJ2-1, with 12 positions matching TRBD2. This CDR3 contains 15 residues. Trimming took 6 bases from V and 10 from J; bases not matched to a gene: 10. Germline V gene data show CDR1 as MDHEN and CDR2 as SYDVKM. As DNA, the CDR3 is TGTGCCAGCAGCCGACTAGCGGGAGTGGGACAAGAGCAGTTCTTC. Translating it yields CASSRLAGVGQEQFF.

V gene TRBV20-1 combines with J gene TRBJ2-1; the D is unclear. V was trimmed by 2 bases and J by 9 bases, leaving 14 bases between them. CDR1 is DFQATT and CDR2 is SNEGSKA in the germline V gene (reference sequence). This CDR3 has 13 amino acids. The CDR3: CSARPPGRPEQFF. The CDR3 bases are TGCAGTGCTAGACCTCCCGGTCGACCTGAGCAGTTCTTC.

Here the CDR3 DNA reads TGTGCCAGCAGCTCGGGTCGCCGGGACGCCTCCTACAATGAGCAGTTCTTC. It translates to CASSSGRRDASYNEQFF. The genes are TRBV11-1 and TRBJ2-1; D may correspond to TRBD1 or TRBD2 (5 bases each). The length of the CDR3 is 17 residues. The V and J ends lost 4 bases and 0 bases respectively, with 16 bases between them. From germline, CDR1 is SGHAT and CDR2 FQDESV (reference sequence).